This T cell receptor (beta chain) was obtained from a study of T cell responses to AZD1222 COVID-19 vaccine. Regarding the study as a whole: Elevations in Spike-specific TCR breadth and depth followed administration of two AZD1222 doses.

The table came from immunoSEQ multiplex PCR; TCRdb's copy has only in-frame clones and leaves some out. The sample has about 130,000 clones, 85% seen once. As to this clone: The antigen remains unidentified.

Material: peripheral blood, obtained 28 days after the second AZD1222 dose. The receptor was isolated from an adult who received the AZD1222 COVID-19 vaccine.

Here the CDR3 DNA reads TGTGCCAGCAGTCCCGGGCCCTATGGCTACACCTTC. It yields the protein CASSPGPYGYTF. V is TRBV6-5 and J is TRBJ1-2, with no clear D. Looked up from germline, CDR1 is MNHEY and CDR2 is SVGAGI. This CDR3 comprises 12 residues. The V gene lost 5 bases and the J gene lost 4 bases, with 8 bases spanning the gap.